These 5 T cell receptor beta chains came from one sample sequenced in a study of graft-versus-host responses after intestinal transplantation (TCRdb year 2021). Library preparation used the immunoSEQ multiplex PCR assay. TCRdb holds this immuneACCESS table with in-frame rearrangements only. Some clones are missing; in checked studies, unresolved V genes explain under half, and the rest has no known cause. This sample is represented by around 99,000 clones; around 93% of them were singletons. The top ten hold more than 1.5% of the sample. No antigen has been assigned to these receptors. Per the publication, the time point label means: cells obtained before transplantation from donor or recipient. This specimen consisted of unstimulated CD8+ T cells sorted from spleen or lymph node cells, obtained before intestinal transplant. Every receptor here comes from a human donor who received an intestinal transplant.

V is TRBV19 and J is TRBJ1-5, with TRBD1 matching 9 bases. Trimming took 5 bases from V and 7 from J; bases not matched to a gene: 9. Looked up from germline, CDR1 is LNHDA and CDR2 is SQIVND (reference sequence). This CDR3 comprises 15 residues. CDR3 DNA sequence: TGTGCCAGTAGTTCTTGGGGACAGGGCGGCCAGCCCCAGCATTTT. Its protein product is CASSSWGQGGQPQHF.

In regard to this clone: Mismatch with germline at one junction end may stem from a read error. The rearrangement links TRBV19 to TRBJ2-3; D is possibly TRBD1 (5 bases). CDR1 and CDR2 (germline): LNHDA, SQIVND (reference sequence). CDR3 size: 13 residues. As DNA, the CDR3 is TGTGCCAGTAGTGGGTGGGGCACGGATACGCAGTATTTT. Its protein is CASSGWGTDTQYF. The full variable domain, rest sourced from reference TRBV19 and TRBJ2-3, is DGGITQSPKYLFRKEGQNVTLSCEQNLNHDAMYWYRQDPGQGLRLIYYSQIVNDFQKGDIAEGYSVSREKKESFPLTVTSAQKNPTAFYLCASSGWGTDTQYFGPGTRLTVL.

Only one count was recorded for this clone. In DNA, the CDR3 is TGCGCCAGTTCTGGACAGGGTGCTAGCTCCTACGAGCAGTACTTC. It yields the protein CASSGQGASSYEQYF. V usage is TRBV5-1 and J usage is TRBJ2-7; TRBD1 aligns across 8 bases. V was pared by 8 bases and J by 0 bases, with 10 bases of the junction left unmatched. CDR3 length equals 15 residues. Germline CDR1 SGHRS, CDR2 YFSETQ.

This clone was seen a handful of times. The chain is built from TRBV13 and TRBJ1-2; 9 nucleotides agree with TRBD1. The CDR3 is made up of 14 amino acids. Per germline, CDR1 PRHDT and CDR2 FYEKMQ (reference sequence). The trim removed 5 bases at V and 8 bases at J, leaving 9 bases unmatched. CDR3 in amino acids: CASSRRDRVGGYTF. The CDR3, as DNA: TGTGCCAGCAGCCGCCGGGACAGGGTTGGAGGCTACACCTTC.

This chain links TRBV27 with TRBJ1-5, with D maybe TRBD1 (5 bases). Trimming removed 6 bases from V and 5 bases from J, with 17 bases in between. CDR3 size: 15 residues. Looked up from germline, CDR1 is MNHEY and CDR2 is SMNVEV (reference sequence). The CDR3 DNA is TGTGCCAGCAGACCCGGGACTCCGCGGGATCAGCCCCAGCATTTT. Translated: CASRPGTPRDQPQHF.